One T cell receptor beta chain is described in this entry. This specimen belongs to a study of T-cell reconstitution after alpha-beta-depleted transplantation in children. This CDR3 spans 13 amino acids. Per germline, CDR1 DFQATT and CDR2 SNEGSKA (reference sequence). Molecular barcoding with unique molecular identifiers was used for the TCRbeta library. TCRdb processed the PCR reads anew with MiXCR; each CDR3 protein has one entry. The sample has about 340,000 distinct CDR3 sequences; about 9.4% are singletons. J is TRBJ2-7 and V is TRBV20-1, with D hard to call. The sequence came from a human donor who donated a stem cell graft to a child with acute lymphoblastic leukemia. Here the sequenced sample was PBMCs from the stem cell graft donor, taken from the stem cell graft. The CDR3, as DNA: TGCAGCCTCTTTAGAGACGATCGTAAGGAGCAGTACTTC. Translated, it gives CSLFRDDRKEQYF.